This T cell receptor (beta chain) is drawn from a study of blood T cell repertoires in COVID-19. Study background: Acute-phase and convalescent COVID-19 samples originated in the United States, Italy and Spain.

Germline V CDR1 and CDR2: SEHNR, FQNEAQ (reference sequence). J was trimmed by 2 bases and V by 6 bases; bases with no gene match: 10. This CDR3 is 15 amino acids long. Libraries were prepared by immunoSEQ multiplex PCR; TCRdb keeps only in-frame clonotypes and omits some of them. The sample yields around 60,000 clones, roughly 84% seen once. This clone is judged medium-sized. Patients of the Seattle cohort, enrolled during active infection, were followed longitudinally. The chain employs TRBV7-9 and TRBJ2-7; 7 bases are a match to TRBD2. This clonotype was obtained from a man aged 50-60 years with COVID-19, enrolled during active disease. Material for sequencing was peripheral blood. The CDR3 region has the DNA TGTGCCAGCAGACCAAGGGAGGGGACTACCTACGAGCAGTACTTC. As protein: CASRPREGTTYEQYF.